The clone carrying this T cell receptor beta chain was recorded many times. Germline loops: CDR1 MDHEN, CDR2 SYDVKM. There are 15 residues in the CDR3. With V trimmed by 6 bases and J by 3 bases, 9 bases remained unmatched. This entry comes from a study of CD8 T cells in ankylosing spondylitis. Scientists made TCR beta libraries using quantitative 5'-RACE with molecular barcodes. TCRdb fed the 5' RACE reads into MiXCR, producing one record per CDR3 protein. The sample shows under 250,000 distinct CDR3 sequences, 7% to 10% of them seen only once. V usage is TRBV28 and J usage is TRBJ1-2; 8 bases agree with TRBD1. The TCR sequence derives from a female donor with ankylosing spondylitis or in good health (not recorded which). The material sequenced was blood, either unsorted or a sorted T cell fraction (not recorded which). The CDR3 DNA sequence: TGTGCCAGCAGCTTTCCCTCGGACAGGGACTATGGCTACACCTTC. This sequence encodes CASSFPSDRDYGYTF.